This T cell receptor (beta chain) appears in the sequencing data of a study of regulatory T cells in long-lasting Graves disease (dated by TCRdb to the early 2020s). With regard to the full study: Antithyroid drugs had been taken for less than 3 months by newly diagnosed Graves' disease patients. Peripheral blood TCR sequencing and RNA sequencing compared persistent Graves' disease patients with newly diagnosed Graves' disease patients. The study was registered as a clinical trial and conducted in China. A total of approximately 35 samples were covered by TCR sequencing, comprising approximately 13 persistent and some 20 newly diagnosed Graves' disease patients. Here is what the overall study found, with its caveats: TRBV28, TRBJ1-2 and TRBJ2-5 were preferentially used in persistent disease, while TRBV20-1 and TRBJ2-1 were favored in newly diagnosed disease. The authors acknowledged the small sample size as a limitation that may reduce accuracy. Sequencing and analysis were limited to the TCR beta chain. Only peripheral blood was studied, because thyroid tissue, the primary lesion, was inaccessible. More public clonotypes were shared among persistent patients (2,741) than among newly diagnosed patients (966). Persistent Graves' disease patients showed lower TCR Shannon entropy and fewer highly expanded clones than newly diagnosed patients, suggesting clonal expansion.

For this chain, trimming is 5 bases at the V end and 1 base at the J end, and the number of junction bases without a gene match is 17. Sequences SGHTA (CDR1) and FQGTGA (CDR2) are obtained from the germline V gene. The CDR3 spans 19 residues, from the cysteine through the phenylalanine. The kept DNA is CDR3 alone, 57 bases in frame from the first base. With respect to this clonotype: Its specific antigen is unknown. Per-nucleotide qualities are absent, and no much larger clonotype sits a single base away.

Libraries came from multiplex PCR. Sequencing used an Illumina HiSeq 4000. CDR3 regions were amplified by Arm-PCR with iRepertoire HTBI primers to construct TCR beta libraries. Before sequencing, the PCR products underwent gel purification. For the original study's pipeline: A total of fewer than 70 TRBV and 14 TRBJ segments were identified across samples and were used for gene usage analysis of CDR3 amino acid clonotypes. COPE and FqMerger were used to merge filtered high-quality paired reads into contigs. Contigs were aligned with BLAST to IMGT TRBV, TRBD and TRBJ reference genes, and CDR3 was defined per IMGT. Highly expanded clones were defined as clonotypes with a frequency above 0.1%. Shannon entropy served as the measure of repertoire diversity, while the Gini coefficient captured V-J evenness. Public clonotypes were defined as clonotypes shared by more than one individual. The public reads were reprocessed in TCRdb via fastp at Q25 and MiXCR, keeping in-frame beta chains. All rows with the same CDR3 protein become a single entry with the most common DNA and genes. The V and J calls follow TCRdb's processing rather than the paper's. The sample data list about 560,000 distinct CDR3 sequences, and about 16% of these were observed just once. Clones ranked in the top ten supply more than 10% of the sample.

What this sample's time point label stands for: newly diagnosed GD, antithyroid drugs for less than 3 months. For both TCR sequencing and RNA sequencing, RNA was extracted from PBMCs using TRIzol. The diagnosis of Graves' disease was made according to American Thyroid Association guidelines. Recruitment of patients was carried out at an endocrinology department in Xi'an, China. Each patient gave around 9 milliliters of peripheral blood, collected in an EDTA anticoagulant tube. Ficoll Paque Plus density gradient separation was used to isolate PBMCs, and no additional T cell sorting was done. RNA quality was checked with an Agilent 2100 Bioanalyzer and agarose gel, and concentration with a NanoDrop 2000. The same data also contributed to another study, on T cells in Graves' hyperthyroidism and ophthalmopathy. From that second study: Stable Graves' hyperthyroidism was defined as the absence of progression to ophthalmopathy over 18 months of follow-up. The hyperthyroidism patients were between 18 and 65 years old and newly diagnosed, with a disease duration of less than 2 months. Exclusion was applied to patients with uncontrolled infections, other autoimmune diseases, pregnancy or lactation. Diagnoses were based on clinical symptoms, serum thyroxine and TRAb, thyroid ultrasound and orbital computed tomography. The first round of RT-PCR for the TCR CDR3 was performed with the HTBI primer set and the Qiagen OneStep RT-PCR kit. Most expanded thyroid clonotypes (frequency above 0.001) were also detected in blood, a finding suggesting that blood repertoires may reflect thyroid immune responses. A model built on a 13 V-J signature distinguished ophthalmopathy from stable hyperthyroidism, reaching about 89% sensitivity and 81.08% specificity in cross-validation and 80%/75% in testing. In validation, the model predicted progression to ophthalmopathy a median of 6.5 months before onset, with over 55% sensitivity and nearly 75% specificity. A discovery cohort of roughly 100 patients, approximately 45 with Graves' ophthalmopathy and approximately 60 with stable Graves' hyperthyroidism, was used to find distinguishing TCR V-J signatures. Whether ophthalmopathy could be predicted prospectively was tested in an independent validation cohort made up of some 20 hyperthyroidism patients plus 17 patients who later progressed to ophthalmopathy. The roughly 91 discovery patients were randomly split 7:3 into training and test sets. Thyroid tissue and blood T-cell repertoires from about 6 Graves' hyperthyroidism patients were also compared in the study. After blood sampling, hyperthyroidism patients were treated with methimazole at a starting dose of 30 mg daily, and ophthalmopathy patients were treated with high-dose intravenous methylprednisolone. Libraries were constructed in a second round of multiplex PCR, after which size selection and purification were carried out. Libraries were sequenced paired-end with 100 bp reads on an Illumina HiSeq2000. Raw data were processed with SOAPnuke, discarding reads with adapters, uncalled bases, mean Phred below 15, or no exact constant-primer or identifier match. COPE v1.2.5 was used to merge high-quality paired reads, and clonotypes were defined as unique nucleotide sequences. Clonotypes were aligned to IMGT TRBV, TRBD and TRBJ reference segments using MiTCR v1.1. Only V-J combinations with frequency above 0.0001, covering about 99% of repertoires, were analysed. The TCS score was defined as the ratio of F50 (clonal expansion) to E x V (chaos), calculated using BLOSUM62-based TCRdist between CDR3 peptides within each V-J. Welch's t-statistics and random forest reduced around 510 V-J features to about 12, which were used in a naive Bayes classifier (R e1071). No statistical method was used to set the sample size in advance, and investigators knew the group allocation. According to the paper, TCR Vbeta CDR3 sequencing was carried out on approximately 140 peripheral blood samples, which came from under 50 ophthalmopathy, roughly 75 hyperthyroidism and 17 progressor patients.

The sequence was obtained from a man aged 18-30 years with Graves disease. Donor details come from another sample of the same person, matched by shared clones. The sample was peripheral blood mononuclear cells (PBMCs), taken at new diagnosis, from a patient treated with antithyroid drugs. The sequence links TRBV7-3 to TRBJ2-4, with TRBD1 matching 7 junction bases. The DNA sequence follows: TGTGCCAGCAGCCTTCATGGGCAGGGGGTTCGAGAGGCCAAAAACATTCAGTACTTC. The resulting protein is CASSLHGQGVREAKNIQYF.